This T cell receptor (beta chain) is from a study of blood T cells in healthy people across ages. Using a J-beta primer mix together with a sample-barcoded 5' primer, a second PCR was run for roughly 6 to 11 cycles. A single record per CDR3 protein comes from TCRdb applying MiXCR to the 5' RACE reads. The sample carries 700,000 to 1,000,000 distinct CDR3 sequences, 40% to 50% recorded once. CDR3 length: 12 residues. J was trimmed by 11 bases and V by 6 bases; bases with no gene match: 8. This TCR came from a man aged 55 to 70 in good health. The chain links TRBV12-3 or TRBV12-4 to TRBJ2-5; 8 bases agree with TRBD2. The specimen was blood. The CDR3 protein is CASRRAGAEQYF. The DNA for the CDR3 is TGTGCCAGCAGGAGAGCGGGGGCGGAGCAGTACTTC.